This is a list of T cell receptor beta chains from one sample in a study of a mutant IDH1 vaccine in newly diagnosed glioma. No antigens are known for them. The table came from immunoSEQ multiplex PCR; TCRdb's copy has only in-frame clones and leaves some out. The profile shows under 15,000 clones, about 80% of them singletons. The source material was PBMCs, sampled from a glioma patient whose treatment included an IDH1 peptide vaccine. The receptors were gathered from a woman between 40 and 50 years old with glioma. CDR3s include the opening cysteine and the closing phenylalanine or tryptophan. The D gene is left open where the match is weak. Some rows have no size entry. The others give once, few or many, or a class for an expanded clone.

TGTGCCAGCAGCAAAGGAAAGGGGCTTCCACATTTTAGGTGTTTCAATCAGCCCCAGCATTTT CASSKGKGLPHFRCFNQPQHF once TRBJ1-5 TRBV21-1 .
TGTGCCAGCAGCTTAGGGGGGAACAACTATCAGCCCCAGCATTTT CASSLGGNNYQPQHF . TRBJ1-5 TRBV7-2 .
TGTGCCAGTGGAGGGAACGCCGGGGAGCTGTTTTTT CASGGNAGELFF . TRBJ2-2 TRBV2 .
TGTGCCAGCAGCCCCCAGACAGGGGGGAAGGACAATGAGCAGTTCTTC CASSPQTGGKDNEQFF once TRBJ2-1 TRBV5-4 TRBD1
TGTGCCATCACCCCGGGGGGGCAGAATTCACCCCTCCACTTT CAITPGGQNSPLHF . TRBJ1-6 TRBV10-3 .
TGCGCCAGCAGCCACAAGCGGGAGCCGAATTCGAACACCGGGGAGCTGTTTTTT CASSHKREPNSNTGELFF . TRBJ2-2 TRBV4-1 TRBD2
TGTGCCAGCAGCTTAGGGTGGTCAGGCTCCTACGAGCAGTACTTC CASSLGWSGSYEQYF once TRBJ2-7 TRBV7-6 .
TGTGCCAGTAGTGAATCCTGGGGCAATGAGCAGTTCTTC CASSESWGNEQFF . TRBJ2-1 TRBV19 .
TGCGCCAGCAGCCAAGATCACCCTGGGGGGCTTGGCACAGATACGCAGTATTTT CASSQDHPGGLGTDTQYF once TRBJ2-3 TRBV4-1 .
TGCGCCTGCAGACTTGTAACAGATACGCAGTATTTT CACRLVTDTQYF . TRBJ2-3 TRBV10-2 .
TGTGCCAGCAGTGAAGGCCAAGGGGCCAGGGATACGCAGTATTTT CASSEGQGARDTQYF . TRBJ2-3 TRBV25-1 .
TGCGCCAGCAGCTTGGAAATGAACACTGAAGCTTTCTTT CASSLEMNTEAFF . TRBJ1-1 TRBV5-1 .
TGCGCCAGCAGCTCACCCGAGGTAGCTGTCGGGACCCAGTACTTC CASSSPEVAVGTQYF . TRBJ2-5 TRBV5-1 .
TGTGCCAGCAGCGTTTCAAACAGGGAAGATCAGCCCCAGCATTTT CASSVSNREDQPQHF few TRBJ1-5 TRBV7-8 .
TGTGCCAGCAGCCAAGACCTTAGCGCCTATGAGAGCTCCTACAATGAGCAGTTCTTC CASSQDLSAYESSYNEQFF once TRBJ2-1 TRBV4-2 .
TGTGCCAGCAGCAACGGACAGATATATGGCTACACCTTC CASSNGQIYGYTF . TRBJ1-2 TRBV6-5 .
TGTGCCAGCAGAGGCCAGACCGATTCACCCCTCCACTTT CASRGQTDSPLHF . TRBJ1-6 TRBV6-5 .
TGTGCCAGCAACCAGGGGAGGTCGCTACTGTTTTTT CASNQGRSLLFF few TRBJ1-4 TRBV2 .
TGTGCCAGCAGCTTAGTAGTTTATAGCAATCAGCCCCAGCATTTT CASSLVVYSNQPQHF . TRBJ1-5 TRBV7-2 .
TGTGCCAGCAGCTTGAGTGACACAGATACGCAGTATTTT CASSLSDTDTQYF few TRBJ2-3 TRBV5-4 .
TGCAGCGTTGATATCACAGGGACCTACAATGAGCAGTTCTTC CSVDITGTYNEQFF . TRBJ2-1 TRBV29-1 .
TGTGCCACCAGCCTAAGGGGGGGTTTGAACACTGAAGCTTTCTTT CATSLRGGLNTEAFF . TRBJ1-1 TRBV15 .
TGTGCCAGTAGTGTTGACAGGAGCAATCAGCCCCAGCATTTT CASSVDRSNQPQHF . TRBJ1-5 TRBV19 .
TGTGCCAGCAGCTTAGTAGCCTGGGACTCCCCCTACGAGCAGTACTTC CASSLVAWDSPYEQYF . TRBJ2-7 TRBV7-2 .
TGTGCCAGCAGTTACGGAGGCAGGGAAGTCAATGAGCAGTTCTTC CASSYGGREVNEQFF . TRBJ2-1 TRBV6-5 .
TGTGCCAGCAGCCTTTCACCTAGCGGGACCTACGAGCAGTACTTC CASSLSPSGTYEQYF . TRBJ2-7 TRBV9 TRBD2
TGTGCCAGCAGTGAGTGGGTAGGCCGCGGGGTAAGCAATCAGCCCCAGCATTTT CASSEWVGRGVSNQPQHF . TRBJ1-5 TRBV6-1 .
TGTGCCAGCAGCTTAGGGGCTGTGGGGGCTGGAAACACCATATATTTT CASSLGAVGAGNTIYF . TRBJ1-3 TRBV7-9 .
TGCGCCAGCAGCTGGGACTGGAATCAGCCCCAGCATTTT CASSWDWNQPQHF . TRBJ1-5 TRBV5-1 .
TGCAGCGTTGAAAGTGGGCCAGGGGGGCCTTTCTTT CSVESGPGGPFF few TRBJ1-1 TRBV29-1 TRBD1
TGTGCCAGTGGGGGAACAGATCCGGATACGCAGTATTTT CASGGTDPDTQYF . TRBJ2-3 TRBV2 .
TGTGCCAGTAGTATTTGGGATGGCAAAAACATTCAGTACTTC CASSIWDGKNIQYF . TRBJ2-4 TRBV19 .
TGCGCCAGCAGCCCCCGCGACAGGTCCCCCCTCGGCTACACCTTC CASSPRDRSPLGYTF . TRBJ1-2 TRBV4-3 .
TGTGCCAGCAGCACACCTCTGGGGGGGGACGCAACTGAAGCTTTCTTT CASSTPLGGDATEAFF once TRBJ1-1 TRBV11-2 .
TGCGCCAGCAGCCCAAGCGGGGGGGGCACAGATACGCAGTATTTT CASSPSGGGTDTQYF . TRBJ2-3 TRBV4-1 TRBD2
TGTGCCAGCAGCCCGGGGGGAACTGAAGCTTTCTTT CASSPGGTEAFF . TRBJ1-1 TRBV27 .
TGTGCCAGCAGTGAATCTCATACACAGCGAAAACTGTTTTTT CASSESHTQRKLFF . TRBJ1-4 TRBV25-1 .
TGTGCCATCAGTGAGATGAGGGGTGGAAACGCCATATATTTT CAISEMRGGNAIYF . TRBJ1-3 TRBV10-3 .
TGTGCCAGTAGTATAGGGGGAGGAGGCGGGTTCTCCACAGATACGCAGTATTTT CASSIGGGGGFSTDTQYF . TRBJ2-3 TRBV19 .
TGCGCCAGCAGTCGGGACATCGAGCAGTTCTTC CASSRDIEQFF . TRBJ2-1 TRBV10-2 .
TGTGCCAGCAGTTCCGCTGAGTTCGAGACCCAGTACTTC CASSSAEFETQYF . TRBJ2-5 TRBV6-6 .
TGTGCCACCAGCAGAGGGGGCATGAACACTGAAGCTTTCTTT CATSRGGMNTEAFF . TRBJ1-1 TRBV15 .
TGTGCCAGCAGCTCATTCGTGGCTAGCGGGGGGGTAAATGAGCAGTTCTTC CASSSFVASGGVNEQFF . TRBJ2-1 TRBV7-9 TRBD2
TGCGCCAGCAGCTTGGTTGGCGGGGGCAGCTCCTACGAGCAGTACTTC CASSLVGGGSSYEQYF . TRBJ2-7 TRBV5-1 .
TGTGCCAGCAGTTTAAATGACAGGGCCTACGAGCAGTACTTC CASSLNDRAYEQYF . TRBJ2-7 TRBV27 TRBD1
TGTGCCAGCAGCTTAGAAGGCGGTAGGCAGGAAAAACTGTTTTTT CASSLEGGRQEKLFF . TRBJ1-4 TRBV13 .
TGTGCCAGTAGGCCGACAGGGTCTAGTCAAGAGACCCAGTACTTC CASRPTGSSQETQYF . TRBJ2-5 TRBV19 TRBD1
TGTGCCAGCAGCTCAGGTGGGCTAGAATTTTCCTACGAGCAGTACTTC CASSSGGLEFSYEQYF . TRBJ2-7 TRBV2 .
TGTGCCAGCAGTGTATCTACGGGGGAAAAACTGTTTTTT CASSVSTGEKLFF . TRBJ1-4 TRBV27 .